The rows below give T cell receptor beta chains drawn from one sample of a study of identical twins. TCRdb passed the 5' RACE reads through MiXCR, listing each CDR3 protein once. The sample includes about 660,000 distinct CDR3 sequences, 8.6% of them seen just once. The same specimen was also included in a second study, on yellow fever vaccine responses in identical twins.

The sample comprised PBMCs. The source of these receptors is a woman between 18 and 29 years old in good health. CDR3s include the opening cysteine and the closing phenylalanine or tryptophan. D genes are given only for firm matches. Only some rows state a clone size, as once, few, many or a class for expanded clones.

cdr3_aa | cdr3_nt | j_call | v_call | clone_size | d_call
CASSSLMGGRGTGELFF | TGTGCCAGCAGCTCCCTGATGGGCGGGAGAGGGACCGGGGAGCTGTTTTTT | TRBJ2-2 | TRBV12-3/TRBV12-4 | . | TRBD2
CASSPTWTDPPSGANVLTF | TGTGCCAGCAGCCCGACCTGGACAGACCCTCCTTCTGGGGCCAACGTCCTGACTTTC | TRBJ2-6 | TRBV11-2 | few | .
CSASGTGTKVQYF | TGCAGCGCCTCCGGGACCGGGACTAAGGTGCAGTACTTC | TRBJ2-7 | TRBV29-1 | . | TRBD2
CASSQVMLRTDTQYF | TGTGCCAGCAGCCAAGTCATGTTGCGGACAGATACGCAGTATTTT | TRBJ2-3 | TRBV14 | . | .
CSATPPGSASYEQYF | TGCAGTGCGACCCCGCCTGGGAGTGCATCTTACGAGCAGTACTTC | TRBJ2-7 | TRBV20-1 | few | .
CASSLDLASYNEQFF | TGTGCCAGCAGCCTCGACCTAGCCTCCTACAATGAGCAGTTCTTC | TRBJ2-1 | TRBV3-1 | . | .
CATGPPTSGSSQSYNEQFF | TGTGCCACCGGACCCCCGACTAGCGGGAGCTCGCAATCCTACAATGAGCAGTTCTTC | TRBJ2-1 | TRBV24-1 | . | TRBD2
CASSYSTQYYNEQFF | TGTGCCAGCAGTTACTCGACCCAATACTACAATGAGCAGTTCTTC | TRBJ2-1 | TRBV6-5 | . | .
CTSSPRSFPRTVKETQYF | TGTACCAGCAGTCCCCGATCCTTTCCCCGGACAGTCAAAGAGACCCAGTACTTC | TRBJ2-5 | TRBV12-3/TRBV12-4 | . | .
CASSLDGRNEKLFF | TGTGCCAGCAGCTTAGACGGAAGAAATGAAAAACTGTTTTTT | TRBJ1-4 | TRBV7-2 | . | .
CASSLRLRGLKGTDTQYF | TGTGCCAGCAGCCTAAGGCTGCGGGGCCTTAAAGGAACAGATACGCAGTATTTT | TRBJ2-3 | TRBV12-3/TRBV12-4 | few | .
CASSRGPDLGAQHF | TGTGCCAGCAGTAGGGGACCCGATCTGGGAGCCCAGCATTTT | TRBJ1-5 | TRBV12-3/TRBV12-4 | few | .
CASSLAGTGGGIQYF | TGTGCCAGCAGCTTAGCGGGGACGGGAGGGGGCATTCAGTACTTC | TRBJ2-4 | TRBV7-2 | many | TRBD2
CASSGRGGQFF | TGTGCCAGCAGCGGACGGGGGGGGCAGTTCTTC | TRBJ2-1 | TRBV9 | . | TRBD2
CASSLTAGREADTQYF | TGTGCCAGCAGTTTAACGGCCGGGAGGGAGGCAGATACGCAGTATTTT | TRBJ2-3 | TRBV28 | few | TRBD2
CASSPAGSYNEQFF | TGTGCCAGCAGCCCAGCGGGCTCCTACAATGAGCAGTTCTTC | TRBJ2-1 | TRBV11-2 | few | .
CASSRRDRDNEQFF | TGTGCCAGCAGCCGCCGGGACAGAGACAATGAGCAGTTCTTC | TRBJ2-1 | TRBV7-8 | . | TRBD1
CASSDGGTVAYEQYF | TGTGCCAGCAGTGATGGGGGGACAGTTGCCTACGAGCAGTACTTC | TRBJ2-7 | TRBV25-1 | many | .